This T cell receptor beta chain was captured in a study of siplizumab effects on memory and regulatory T cells. TCRdb keeps only in-frame clones here, not all; method: immunoSEQ multiplex PCR. The data hold about 100,000 clones, with about 94% observed a single time. J was trimmed by 2 bases and V by 0 bases; bases with no gene match: 3. The CDR3 sequence is 16 residues long. CDR1 SGHRS and CDR2 YFSETQ come from the germline V gene. To note about this clone: Its antigen is undetermined.

Study-level findings and limits: Among mappable alloreactive CD4+ clones, the Treg-derived fraction averaged roughly 70% with siplizumab versus less than 35% in controls. Assignment of a naive or memory phenotype failed for roughly 80-96% of the proliferating CD4+ or CD8+ clones. Unstimulated subsets were the mapping target of only a minor fraction of alloreactive clones.

The TCR was taken from a human donor in good health. The rearrangement uses TRBV5-1 and TRBJ2-1; TRBD2 agrees at 9 bases. The material sequenced was non-Treg CD4+ T cells sorted from blood. CDR3 amino acids: CASSLAPSGAYNEQFF. DNA of the CDR3: TGCGCCAGCAGCTTGGCACCTAGCGGGGCCTACAATGAGCAGTTCTTC.